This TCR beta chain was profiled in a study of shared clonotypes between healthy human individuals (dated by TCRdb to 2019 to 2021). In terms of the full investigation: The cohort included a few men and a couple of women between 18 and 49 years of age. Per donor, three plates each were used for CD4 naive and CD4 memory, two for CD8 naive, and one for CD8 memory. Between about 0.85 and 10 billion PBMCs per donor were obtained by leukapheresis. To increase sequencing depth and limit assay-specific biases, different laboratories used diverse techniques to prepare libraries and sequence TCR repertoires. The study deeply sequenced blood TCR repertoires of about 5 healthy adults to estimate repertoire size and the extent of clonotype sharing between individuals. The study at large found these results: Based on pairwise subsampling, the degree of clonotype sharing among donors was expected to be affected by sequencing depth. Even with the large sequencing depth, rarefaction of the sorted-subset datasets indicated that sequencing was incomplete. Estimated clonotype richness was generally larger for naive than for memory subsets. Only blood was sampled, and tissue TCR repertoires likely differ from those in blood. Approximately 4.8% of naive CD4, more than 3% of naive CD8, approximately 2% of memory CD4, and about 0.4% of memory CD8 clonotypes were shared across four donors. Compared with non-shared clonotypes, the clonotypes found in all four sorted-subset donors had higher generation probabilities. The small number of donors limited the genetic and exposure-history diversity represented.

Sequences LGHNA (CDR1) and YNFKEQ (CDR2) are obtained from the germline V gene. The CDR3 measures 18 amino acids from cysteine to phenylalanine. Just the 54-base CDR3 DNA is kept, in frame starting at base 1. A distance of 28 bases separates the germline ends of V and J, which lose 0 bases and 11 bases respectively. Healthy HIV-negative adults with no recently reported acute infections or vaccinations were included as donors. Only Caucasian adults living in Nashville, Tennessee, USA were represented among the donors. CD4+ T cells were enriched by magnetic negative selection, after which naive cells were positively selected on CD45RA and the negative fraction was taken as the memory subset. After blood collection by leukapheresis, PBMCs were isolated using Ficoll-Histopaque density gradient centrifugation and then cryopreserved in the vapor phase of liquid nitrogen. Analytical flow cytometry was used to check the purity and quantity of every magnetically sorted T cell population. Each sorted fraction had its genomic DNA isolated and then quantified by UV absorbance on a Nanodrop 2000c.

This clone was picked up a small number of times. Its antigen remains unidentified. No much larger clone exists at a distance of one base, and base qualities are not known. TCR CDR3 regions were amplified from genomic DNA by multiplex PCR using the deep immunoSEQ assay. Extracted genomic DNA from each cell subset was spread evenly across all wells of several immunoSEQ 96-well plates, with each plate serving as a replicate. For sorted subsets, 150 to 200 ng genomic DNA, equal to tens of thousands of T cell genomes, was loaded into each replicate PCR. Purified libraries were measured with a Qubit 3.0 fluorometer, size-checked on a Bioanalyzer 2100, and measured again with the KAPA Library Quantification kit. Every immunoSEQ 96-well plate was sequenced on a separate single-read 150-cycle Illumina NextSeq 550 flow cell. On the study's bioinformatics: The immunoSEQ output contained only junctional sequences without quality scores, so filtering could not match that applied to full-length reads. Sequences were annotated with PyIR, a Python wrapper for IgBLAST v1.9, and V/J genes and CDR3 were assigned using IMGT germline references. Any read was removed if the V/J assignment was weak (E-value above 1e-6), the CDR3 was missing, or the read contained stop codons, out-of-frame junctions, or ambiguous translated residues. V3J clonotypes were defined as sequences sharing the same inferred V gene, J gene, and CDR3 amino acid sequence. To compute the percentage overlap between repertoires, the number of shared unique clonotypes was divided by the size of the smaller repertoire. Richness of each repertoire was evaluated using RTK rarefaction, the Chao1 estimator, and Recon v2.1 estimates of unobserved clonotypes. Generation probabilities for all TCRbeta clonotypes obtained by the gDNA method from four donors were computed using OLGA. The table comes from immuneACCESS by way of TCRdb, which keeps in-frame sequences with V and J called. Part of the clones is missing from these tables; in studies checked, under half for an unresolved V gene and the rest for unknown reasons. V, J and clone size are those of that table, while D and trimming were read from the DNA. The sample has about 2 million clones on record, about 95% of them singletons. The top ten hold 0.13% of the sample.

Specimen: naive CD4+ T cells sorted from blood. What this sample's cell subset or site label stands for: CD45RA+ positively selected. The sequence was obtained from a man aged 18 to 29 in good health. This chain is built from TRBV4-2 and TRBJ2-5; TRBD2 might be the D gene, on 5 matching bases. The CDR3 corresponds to CASSQDGESIAVGREQYF. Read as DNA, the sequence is TGTGCCAGCAGCCAAGATGGGGAGTCAATTGCGGTTGGGAGAGAGCAGTACTTC.